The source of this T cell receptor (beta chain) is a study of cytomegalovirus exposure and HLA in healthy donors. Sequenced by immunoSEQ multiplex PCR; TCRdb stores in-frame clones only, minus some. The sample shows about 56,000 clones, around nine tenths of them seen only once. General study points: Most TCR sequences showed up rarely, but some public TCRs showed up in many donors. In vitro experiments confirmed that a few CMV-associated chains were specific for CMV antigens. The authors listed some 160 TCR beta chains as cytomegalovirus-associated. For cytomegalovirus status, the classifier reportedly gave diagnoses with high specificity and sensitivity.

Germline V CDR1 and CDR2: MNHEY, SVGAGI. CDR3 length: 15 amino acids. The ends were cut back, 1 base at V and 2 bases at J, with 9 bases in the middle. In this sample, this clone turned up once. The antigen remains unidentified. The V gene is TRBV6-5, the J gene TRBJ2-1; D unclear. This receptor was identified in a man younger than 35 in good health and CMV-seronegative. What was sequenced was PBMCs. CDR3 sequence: CASSYFAVTYNEQFF. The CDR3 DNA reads TGTGCCAGCAGTTACTTTGCGGTTACCTACAATGAGCAGTTCTTC.